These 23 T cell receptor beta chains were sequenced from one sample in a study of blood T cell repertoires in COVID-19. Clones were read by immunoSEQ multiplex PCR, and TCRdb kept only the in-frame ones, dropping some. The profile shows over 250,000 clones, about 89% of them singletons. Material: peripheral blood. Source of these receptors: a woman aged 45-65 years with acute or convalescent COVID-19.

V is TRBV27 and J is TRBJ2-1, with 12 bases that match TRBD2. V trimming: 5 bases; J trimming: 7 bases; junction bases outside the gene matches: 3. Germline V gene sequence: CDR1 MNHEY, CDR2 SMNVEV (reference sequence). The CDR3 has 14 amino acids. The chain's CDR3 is CASSRLAGVNEQFF. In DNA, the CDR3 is TGTGCCAGCAGTAGACTAGCGGGAGTTAATGAGCAGTTCTTC.

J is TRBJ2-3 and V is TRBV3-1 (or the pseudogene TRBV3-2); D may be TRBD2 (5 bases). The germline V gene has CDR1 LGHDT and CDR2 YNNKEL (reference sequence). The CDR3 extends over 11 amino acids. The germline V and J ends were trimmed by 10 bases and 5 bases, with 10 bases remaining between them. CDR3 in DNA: TGTGCCACCAACGCGGGAGATACGCAGTATTTT. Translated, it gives CATNAGDTQYF.

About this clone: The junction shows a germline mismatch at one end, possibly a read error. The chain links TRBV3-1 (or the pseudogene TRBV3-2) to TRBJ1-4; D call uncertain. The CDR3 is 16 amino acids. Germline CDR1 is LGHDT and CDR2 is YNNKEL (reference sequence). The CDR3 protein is CASRSTSSYPNVKLFF. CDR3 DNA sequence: TGTGCCAGCAGGAGCACGTCCTCCTACCCTAATGTAAAACTGTTTTTT.

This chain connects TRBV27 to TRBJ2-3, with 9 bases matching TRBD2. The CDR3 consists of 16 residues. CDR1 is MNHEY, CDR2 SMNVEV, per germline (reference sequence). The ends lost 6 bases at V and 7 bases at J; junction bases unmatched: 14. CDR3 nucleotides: TGTGCCAGCAGGGCCCGGGGTAGCGGGAGTTTATATACGCAGTATTTT. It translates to CASRARGSGSLYTQYF.

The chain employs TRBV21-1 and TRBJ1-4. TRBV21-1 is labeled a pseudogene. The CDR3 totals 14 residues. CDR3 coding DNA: TGTGCCAGCAGCAGAGGGTACGAGAATGAAAAACTGTTTTTT. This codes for CASSRGYENEKLFF.

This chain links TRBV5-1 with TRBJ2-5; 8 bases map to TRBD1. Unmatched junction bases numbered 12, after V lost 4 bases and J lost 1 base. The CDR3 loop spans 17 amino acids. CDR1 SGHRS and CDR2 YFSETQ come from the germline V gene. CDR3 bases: TGCGCCAGCAGCCCTACTGGACAGGGACGGCGCCAAGAGACCCAGTACTTC. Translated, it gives CASSPTGQGRRQETQYF.

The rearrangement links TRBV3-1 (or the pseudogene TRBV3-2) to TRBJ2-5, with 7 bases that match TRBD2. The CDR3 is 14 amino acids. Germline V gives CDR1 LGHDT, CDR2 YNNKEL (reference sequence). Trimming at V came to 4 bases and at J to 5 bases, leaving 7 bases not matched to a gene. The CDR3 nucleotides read TGTGCCAGCAGCCCGAGCGGGATAGGGGAGACCCAGTACTTC. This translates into CASSPSGIGETQYF.

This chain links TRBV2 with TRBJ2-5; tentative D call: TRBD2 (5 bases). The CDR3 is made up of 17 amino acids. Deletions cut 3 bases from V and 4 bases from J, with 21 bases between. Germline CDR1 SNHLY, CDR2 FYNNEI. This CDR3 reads CASSEVRVRMGRETQYF. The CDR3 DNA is TGTGCCAGCAGTGAGGTGAGGGTACGGATGGGTCGAGAGACCCAGTACTTC.

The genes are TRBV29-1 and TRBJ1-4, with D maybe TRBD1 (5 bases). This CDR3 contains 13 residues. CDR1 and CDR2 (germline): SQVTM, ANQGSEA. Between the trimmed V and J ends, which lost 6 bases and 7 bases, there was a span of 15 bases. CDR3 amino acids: CSVGRDRGEKLFF. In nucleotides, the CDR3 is TGCAGCGTCGGGAGGGACCGTGGTGAAAAACTGTTTTTT.

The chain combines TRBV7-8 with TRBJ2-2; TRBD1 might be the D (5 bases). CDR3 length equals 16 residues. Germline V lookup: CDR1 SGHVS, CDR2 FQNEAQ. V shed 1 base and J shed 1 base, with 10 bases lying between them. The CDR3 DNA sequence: TGTGCCAGCAGCTTAGATACAGGAGAGAACACCGGGGAGCTGTTTTTT. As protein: CASSLDTGENTGELFF.

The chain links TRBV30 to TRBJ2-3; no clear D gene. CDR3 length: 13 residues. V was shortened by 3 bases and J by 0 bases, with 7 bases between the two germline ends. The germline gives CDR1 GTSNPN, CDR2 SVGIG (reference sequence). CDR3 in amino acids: CAWRAYSTDTQYF. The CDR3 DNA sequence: TGTGCCTGGAGGGCTTATAGCACAGATACGCAGTATTTT.

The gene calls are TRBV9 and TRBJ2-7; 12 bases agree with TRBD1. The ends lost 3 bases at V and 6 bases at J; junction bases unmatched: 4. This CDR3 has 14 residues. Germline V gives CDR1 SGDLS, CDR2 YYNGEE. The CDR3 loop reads CASSDGTGGFEQYF. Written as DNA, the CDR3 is TGTGCCAGCAGCGACGGGACAGGGGGCTTCGAGCAGTACTTC.

CDR3 amino acids: CASKVPGAVYEQYF. In DNA, the CDR3 is TGCGCCAGCAAAGTTCCAGGGGCGGTTTACGAGCAGTACTTC. V usage is TRBV5-1 and J usage is TRBJ2-7, with a possible D match to TRBD1 (6 bases). Germline V gene sequence: CDR1 SGHRS, CDR2 YFSETQ. Trimming cost V 6 bases and J 4 bases, with 17 bases left between them. CDR3 length: 14 amino acids.

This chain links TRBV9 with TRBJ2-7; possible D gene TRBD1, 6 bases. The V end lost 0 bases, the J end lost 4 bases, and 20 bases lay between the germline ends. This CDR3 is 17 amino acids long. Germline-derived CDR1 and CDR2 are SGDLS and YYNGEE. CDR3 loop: CASSVGGRQVAPYEQYF. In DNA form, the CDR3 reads TGTGCCAGCAGCGTAGGAGGAAGACAGGTCGCCCCGTACGAGCAGTACTTC. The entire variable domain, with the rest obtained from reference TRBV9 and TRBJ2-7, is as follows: DSGVTQTPKHLITATGQRVTLRCSPRSGDLSVYWYQQSLDQGLQFLIQYYNGEERAKGNILERFSAQQFPDLHSELNLSSLELGDSALYFCASSVGGRQVAPYEQYFGPGTRLTVT.

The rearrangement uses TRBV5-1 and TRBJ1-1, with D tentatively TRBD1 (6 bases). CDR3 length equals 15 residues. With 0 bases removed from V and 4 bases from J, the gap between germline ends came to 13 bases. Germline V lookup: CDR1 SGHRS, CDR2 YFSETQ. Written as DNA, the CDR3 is TGCGCCAGCAGCTTGGGTGGGGGGGCTCTCACTGAAGCTTTCTTT. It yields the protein CASSLGGGALTEAFF.

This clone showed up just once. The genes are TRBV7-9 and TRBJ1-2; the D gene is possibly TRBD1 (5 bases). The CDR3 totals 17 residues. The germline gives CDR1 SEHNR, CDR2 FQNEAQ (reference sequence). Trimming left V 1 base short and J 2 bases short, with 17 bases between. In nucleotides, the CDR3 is TGTGCCAGCAGCTTAGTCGTGGCGGGGGGACTAAACTATGGCTACACCTTC. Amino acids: CASSLVVAGGLNYGYTF.

CDR3 bases: TGTGCCAGCAGCGTAGACCCGAGGGAGGTGAACTATGGCTACACCTTC. It is translated as CASSVDPREVNYGYTF. This chain connects TRBV9 to TRBJ1-2; D call uncertain. V shed 0 bases and J shed 2 bases, with 14 bases lying between them. Germline V gene data show CDR1 as SGDLS and CDR2 as YYNGEE. This CDR3 region has 16 residues. The entire variable domain, with the rest obtained from reference TRBV9 and TRBJ1-2, is as follows: DSGVTQTPKHLITATGQRVTLRCSPRSGDLSVYWYQQSLDQGLQFLIQYYNGEERAKGNILERFSAQQFPDLHSELNLSSLELGDSALYFCASSVDPREVNYGYTFGSGTRLTVV.

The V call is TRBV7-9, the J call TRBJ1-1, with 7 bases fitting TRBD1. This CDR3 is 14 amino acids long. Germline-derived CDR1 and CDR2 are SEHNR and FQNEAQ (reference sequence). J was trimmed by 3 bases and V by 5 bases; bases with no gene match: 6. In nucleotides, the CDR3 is TGTGCCAGCAGCCAGAGACAGGGAGACACTGAAGCTTTCTTT. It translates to CASSQRQGDTEAFF.

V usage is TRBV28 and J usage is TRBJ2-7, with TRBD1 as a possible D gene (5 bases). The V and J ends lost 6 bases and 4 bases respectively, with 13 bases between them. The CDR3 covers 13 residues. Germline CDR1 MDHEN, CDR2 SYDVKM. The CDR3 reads CASRPPTAYEQYF. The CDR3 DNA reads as TGTGCCAGCAGACCCCCGACAGCATACGAGCAGTACTTC.

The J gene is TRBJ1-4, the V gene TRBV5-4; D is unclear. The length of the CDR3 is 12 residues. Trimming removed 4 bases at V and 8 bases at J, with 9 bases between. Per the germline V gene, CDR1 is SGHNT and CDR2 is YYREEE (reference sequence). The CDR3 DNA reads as TGTGCCAGCAGCCCGCCGGGAGAAAAACTGTTTTTT. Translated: CASSPPGEKLFF.

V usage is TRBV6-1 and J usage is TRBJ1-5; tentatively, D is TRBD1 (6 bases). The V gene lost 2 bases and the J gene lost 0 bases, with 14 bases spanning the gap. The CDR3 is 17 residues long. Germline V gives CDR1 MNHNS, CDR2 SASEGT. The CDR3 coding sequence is TGTGCCAGCAGTGAAACCGGGACATATTATAGCAATCAGCCCCAGCATTTT. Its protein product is CASSETGTYYSNQPQHF.

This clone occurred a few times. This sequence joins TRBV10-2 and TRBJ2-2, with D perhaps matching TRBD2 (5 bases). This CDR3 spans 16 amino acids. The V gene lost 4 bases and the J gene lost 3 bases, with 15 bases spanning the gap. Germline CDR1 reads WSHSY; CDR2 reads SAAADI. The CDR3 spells CASSAVLVEYTGELFF. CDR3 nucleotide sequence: TGCGCCAGCAGTGCCGTACTAGTAGAGTACACCGGGGAGCTGTTTTTT.

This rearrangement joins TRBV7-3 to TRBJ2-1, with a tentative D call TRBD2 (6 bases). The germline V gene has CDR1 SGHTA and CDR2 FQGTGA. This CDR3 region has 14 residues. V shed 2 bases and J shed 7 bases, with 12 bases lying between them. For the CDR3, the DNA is TGTGCCAGCAGCTTAGTATTCGGGAGTAATGAGCAGTTCTTC. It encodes CASSLVFGSNEQFF. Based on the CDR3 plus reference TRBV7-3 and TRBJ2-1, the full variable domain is GAGVSQTPSNKVTEKGKYVELRCDPISGHTALYWYRQSLGQGPEFLIYFQGTGAADDSGLPNDRFFAVRPEGSVSTLKIQRTERGDSAVYLCASSLVFGSNEQFFGPGTRLTVL.